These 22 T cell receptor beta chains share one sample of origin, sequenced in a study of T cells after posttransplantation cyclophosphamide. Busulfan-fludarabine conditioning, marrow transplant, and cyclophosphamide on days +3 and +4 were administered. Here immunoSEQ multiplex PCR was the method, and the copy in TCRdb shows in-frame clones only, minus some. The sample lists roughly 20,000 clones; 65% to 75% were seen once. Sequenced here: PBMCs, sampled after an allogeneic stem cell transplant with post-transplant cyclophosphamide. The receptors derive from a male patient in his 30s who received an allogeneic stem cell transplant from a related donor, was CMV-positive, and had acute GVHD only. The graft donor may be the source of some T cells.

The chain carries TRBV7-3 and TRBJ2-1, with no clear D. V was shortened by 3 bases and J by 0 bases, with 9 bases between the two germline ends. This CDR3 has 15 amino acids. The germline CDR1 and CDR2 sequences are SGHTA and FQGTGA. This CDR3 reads CASSFRKSSYNEQFF. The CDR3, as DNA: TGTGCCAGCAGCTTCCGAAAGAGCTCCTACAATGAGCAGTTCTTC.

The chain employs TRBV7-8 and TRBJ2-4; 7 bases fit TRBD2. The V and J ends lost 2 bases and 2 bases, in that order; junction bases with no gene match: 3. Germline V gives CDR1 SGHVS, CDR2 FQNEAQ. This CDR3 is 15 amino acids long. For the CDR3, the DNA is TGTGCCAGCAGCTTAACTAGCGATACCAAAAACATTCAGTACTTC. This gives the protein CASSLTSDTKNIQYF.

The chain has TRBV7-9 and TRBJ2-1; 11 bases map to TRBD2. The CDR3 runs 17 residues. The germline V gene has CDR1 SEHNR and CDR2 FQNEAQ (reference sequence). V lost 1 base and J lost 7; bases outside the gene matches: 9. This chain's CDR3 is CASSLVIGASGGNEQFF. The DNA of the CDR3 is TGTGCCAGCAGCTTAGTGATAGGGGCTAGCGGGGGGAATGAGCAGTTCTTC.

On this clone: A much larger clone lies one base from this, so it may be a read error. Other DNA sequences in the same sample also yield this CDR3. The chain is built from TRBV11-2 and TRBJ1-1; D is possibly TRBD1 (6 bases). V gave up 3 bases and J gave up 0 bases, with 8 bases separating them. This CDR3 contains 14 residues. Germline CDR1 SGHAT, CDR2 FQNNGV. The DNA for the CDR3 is TGTGCCAGCAGCTTCGGACAGTTGAACACTGAAGCTTTCTTT. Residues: CASSFGQLNTEAFF.

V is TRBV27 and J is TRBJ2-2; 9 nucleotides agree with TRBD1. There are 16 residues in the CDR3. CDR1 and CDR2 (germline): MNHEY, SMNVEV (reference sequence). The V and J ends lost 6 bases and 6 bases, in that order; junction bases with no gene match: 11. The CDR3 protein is CASRLTGGGKSGELFF. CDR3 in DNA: TGTGCCAGCAGGCTTACAGGGGGCGGTAAATCCGGGGAGCTGTTTTTT.

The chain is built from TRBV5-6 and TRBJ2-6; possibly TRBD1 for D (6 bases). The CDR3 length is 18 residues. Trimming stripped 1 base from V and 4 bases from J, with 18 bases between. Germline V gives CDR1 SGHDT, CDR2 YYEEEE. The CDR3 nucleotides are TGTGCCAGCAGCTTGTTTGGGGGCCTCGGTGGAGGGGCCAACGTCCTGACTTTC. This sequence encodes CASSLFGGLGGGANVLTF.

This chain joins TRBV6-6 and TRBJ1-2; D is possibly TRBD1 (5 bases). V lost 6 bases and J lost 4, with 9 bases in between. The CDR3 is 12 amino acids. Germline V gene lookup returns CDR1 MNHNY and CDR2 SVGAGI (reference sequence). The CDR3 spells CASSDRSYGYTF. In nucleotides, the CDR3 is TGTGCCAGCAGCGACAGATCCTATGGCTACACCTTC.

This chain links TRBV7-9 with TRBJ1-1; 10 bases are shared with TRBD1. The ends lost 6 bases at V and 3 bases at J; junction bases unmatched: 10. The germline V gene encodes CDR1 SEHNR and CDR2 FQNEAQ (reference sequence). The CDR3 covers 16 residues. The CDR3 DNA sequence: TGTGCCAGCAGTCCCTTCGACAGGGGGCCAGACACTGAAGCTTTCTTT. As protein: CASSPFDRGPDTEAFF.

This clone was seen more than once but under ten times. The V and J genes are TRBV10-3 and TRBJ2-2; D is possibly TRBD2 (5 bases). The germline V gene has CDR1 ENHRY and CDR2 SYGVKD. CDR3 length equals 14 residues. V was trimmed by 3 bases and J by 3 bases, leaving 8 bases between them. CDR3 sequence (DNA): TGTGCCATCAGTGAAAGCGGCTACACCGGGGAGCTGTTTTTT. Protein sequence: CAISESGYTGELFF.

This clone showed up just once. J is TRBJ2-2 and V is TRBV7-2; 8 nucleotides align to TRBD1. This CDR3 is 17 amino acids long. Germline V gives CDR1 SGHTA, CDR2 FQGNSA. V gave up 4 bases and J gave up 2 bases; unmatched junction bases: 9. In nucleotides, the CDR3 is TGTGCCAGCAGCTCTGACAGGGGCGCAACAAACACCGGGGAGCTGTTTTTT. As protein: CASSSDRGATNTGELFF.

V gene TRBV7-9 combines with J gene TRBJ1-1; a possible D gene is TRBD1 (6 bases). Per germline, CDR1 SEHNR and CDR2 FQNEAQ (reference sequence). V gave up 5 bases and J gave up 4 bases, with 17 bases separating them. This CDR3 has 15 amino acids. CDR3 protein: CASSPRGGGSTEAFF. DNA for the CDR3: TGTGCCAGCAGCCCCCGGGGAGGGGGATCCACTGAAGCTTTCTTT.

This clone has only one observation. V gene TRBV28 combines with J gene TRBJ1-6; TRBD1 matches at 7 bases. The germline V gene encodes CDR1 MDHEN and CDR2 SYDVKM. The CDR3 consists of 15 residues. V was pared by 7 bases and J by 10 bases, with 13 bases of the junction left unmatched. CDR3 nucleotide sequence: TGTGCCAGCACCACCGGGACAGCCAGGGGGTCACCCCTCCACTTT. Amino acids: CASTTGTARGSPLHF.

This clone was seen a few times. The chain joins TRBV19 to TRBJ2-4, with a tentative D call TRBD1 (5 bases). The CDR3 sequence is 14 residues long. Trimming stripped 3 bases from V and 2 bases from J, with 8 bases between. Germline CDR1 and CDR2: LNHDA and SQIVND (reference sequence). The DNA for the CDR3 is TGTGCCAGTAGTATCGCAGGGACCAAAAACATTCAGTACTTC. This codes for CASSIAGTKNIQYF.

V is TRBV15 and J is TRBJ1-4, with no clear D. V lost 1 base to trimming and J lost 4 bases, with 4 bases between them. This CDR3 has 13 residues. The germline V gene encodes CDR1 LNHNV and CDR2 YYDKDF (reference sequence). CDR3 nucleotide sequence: TGTGCCACCAGCAGAGGACATAATGAAAAACTGTTTTTT. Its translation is CATSRGHNEKLFF.

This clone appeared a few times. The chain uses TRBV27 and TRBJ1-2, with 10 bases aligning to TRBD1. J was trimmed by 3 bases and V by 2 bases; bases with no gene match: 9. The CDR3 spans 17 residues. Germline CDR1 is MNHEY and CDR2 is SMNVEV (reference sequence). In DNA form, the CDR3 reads TGTGCCAGCAGTTTAATCGGGACAGGGGACCTTTACTATGGCTACACCTTC. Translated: CASSLIGTGDLYYGYTF.

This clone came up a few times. The CDR3 spells CASSVGTRGYTF. CDR3 nucleotides: TGTGCCAGCAGCGTAGGGACTCGTGGCTACACCTTC. V is TRBV9 and J is TRBJ1-2; D remains ambiguous. This CDR3 has 12 amino acids. In germline, CDR1 is SGDLS, CDR2 YYNGEE. Deletions cut 0 bases from V and 7 bases from J, with 7 bases between.

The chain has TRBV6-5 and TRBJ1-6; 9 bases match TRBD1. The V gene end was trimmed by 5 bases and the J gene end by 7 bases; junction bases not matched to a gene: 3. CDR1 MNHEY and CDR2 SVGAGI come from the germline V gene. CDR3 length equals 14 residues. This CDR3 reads CASSPGQGNSPLHF. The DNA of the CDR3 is TGTGCCAGCAGTCCTGGACAGGGGAATTCACCCCTCCACTTT.

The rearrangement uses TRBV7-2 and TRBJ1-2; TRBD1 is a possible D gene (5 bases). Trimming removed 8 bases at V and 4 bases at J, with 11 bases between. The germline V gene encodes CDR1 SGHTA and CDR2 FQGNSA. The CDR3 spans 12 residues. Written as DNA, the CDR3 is TGTGCCAGCTCCCACAGGAGCTATGGCTACACCTTC. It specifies CASSHRSYGYTF.

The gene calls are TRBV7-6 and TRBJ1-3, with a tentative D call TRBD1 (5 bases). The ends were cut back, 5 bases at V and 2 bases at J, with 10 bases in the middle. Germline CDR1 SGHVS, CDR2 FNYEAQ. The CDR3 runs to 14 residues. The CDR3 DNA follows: TGTGCCAGCAGCGCGCAGGGAACTGGAAACACCATATATTTT. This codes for CASSAQGTGNTIYF.

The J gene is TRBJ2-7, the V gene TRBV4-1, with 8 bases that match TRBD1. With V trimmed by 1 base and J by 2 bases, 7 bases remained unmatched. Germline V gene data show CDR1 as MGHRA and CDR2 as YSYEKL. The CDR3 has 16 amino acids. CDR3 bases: TGCGCCAGCAGCCAAGCCGCGGACAGGGCTACCTACGAGCAGTACTTC. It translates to CASSQAADRATYEQYF.

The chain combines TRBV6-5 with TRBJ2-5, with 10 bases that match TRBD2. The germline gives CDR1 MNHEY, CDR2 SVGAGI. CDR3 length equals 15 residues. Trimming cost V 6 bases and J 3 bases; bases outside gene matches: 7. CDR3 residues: CASSQVTSGEETQYF. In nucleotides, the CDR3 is TGTGCCAGCAGCCAAGTAACTAGCGGGGAAGAGACCCAGTACTTC.

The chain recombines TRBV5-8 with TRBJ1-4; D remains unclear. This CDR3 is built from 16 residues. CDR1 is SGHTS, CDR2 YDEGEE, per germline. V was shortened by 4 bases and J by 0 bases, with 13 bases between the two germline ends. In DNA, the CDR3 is TGTGCCAGCAGCCGAACGATACAGCCAACTAATGAAAAACTGTTTTTT. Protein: CASSRTIQPTNEKLFF.